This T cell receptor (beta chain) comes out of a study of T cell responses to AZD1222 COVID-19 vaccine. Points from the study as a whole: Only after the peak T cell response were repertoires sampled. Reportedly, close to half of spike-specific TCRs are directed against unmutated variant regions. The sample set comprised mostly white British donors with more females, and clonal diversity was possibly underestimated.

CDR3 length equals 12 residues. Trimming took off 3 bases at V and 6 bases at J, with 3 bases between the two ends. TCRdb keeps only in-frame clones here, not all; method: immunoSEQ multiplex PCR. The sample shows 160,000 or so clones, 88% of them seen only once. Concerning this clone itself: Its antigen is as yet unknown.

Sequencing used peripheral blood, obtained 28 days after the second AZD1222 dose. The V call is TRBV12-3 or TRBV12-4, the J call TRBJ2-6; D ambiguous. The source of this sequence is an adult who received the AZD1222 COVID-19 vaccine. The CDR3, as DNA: TGTGCCAGCAGTTTTTTGGCCAACGTCCTGACTTTC. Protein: CASSFLANVLTF.